Listed below are T cell receptor beta chains from one sample, sequenced in a study of T cell clones after liver transplantation. Assay: immunoSEQ multiplex PCR; the TCRdb copy retains only in-frame clones and omits some. The sample has nearly 55,000 clones; less than 85% are singletons. The sequences come from CD4+ T cells from blood, collected before liver transplant. Receptor source: a human donor who received a liver transplant. Each CDR3 is given without its conserved first and last residue. Fields, in order: J gene, V gene, clone size, CDR3 protein. For some rows the clone size is stated as once, few or many, or as a class when expanded; others skip it.

TRBJ2-5 TRBV7-7 once ASSLAMAGTQETQY
TRBJ1-1 TRBV11-2 - ASSLHIIAEAF
TRBJ2-7 TRBV5-6 - ASSLRSHTDEQY
TRBJ2-5 TRBV5-1 once ASIGAGLQETQY
TRBJ2-3 TRBV12-5 - ASGLVGDRLLPTDTQY
TRBJ1-5 TRBV19 - ASSNRALNQPQH
TRBJ2-7 TRBV30 once AWSPGGNSYEQY
TRBJ1-6 TRBV7-9 few ASSLEGESPLH
TRBJ2-5 TRBV5-1 - ASSTTPRGQGQETQY
TRBJ1-2 TRBV5-1 - ATARDRGRGYGYT
TRBJ2-7 TRBV7-9 - ASSFPGGPRDEQY
TRBJ1-2 TRBV6-1 few ASSHGSVSGA
TRBJ2-3 TRBV5-1 once ASSLGDRLGTDTQY
TRBJ1-2 TRBV19 - ASSIAGGVSWYGYT
TRBJ2-2 TRBV29-1 - SVRGVIRNTGELF
TRBJ2-3 TRBV5-1 - ASSRPGLSEDTQY
TRBJ2-3 TRBV6-5 - ASRPPGGLSDTQY